This T cell receptor beta chain was found in a study of blood T cell repertoires in COVID-19. Overall study: From the United States, Italy and Spain came samples of acute and convalescent COVID-19. The analysed material was cDNA or gDNA that came from T cells, B-cell-depleted T cells, or PBMCs.

Repertoires were generated with immunoSEQ multiplex PCR, while TCRdb's copy carries only in-frame clones and drops some. The sample shows approximately 40,000 clones, around 84% of them seen only once. V lost 0 bases, J lost 5 bases, and 8 bases lay in between. The CDR3 totals 15 residues. In germline, CDR1 is SEHNR, CDR2 FQNEAQ (reference sequence). This clonotype was sampled from a human donor in a cohort sampled during active COVID-19. The sample consisted of peripheral blood. This chain connects TRBV7-9 to TRBJ1-6; the D is unclear. CDR3 nucleotides: TGTGCCAGCAGCTTAGCGTCGGGAAATAATTCACCCCTCCACTTT. As protein: CASSLASGNNSPLHF.